This T cell receptor beta chain was recorded in a study of CD8 T cells in ankylosing spondylitis listed by TCRdb under 2017. For context, the study as a whole: To find TCR variants linked to disease, the study profiled T cell receptor beta repertoires in ankylosing spondylitis patients and healthy donors. Peripheral blood was sampled, and synovial fluid was additionally collected from ankylosing spondylitis patients. In total, the full study cohort was made up of roughly 100 healthy donors and about two dozen ankylosing spondylitis patients. Overall study results and their limits: The disease-linked clones were reported as significantly enriched in matched synovial fluid samples from ankylosing spondylitis patients. Some motif variants were previously reported in synovial fluid and blood of reactive arthritis patients, suggesting common disease-initiation mechanisms. The disease-linked clones had a CD8+ phenotype and were found at relatively low frequencies in peripheral blood. A TCR beta motif made up of several highly homologous amino acid variants appeared to be characteristic of blood from ankylosing spondylitis patients.

The data were produced on an Illumina HiSeq 2500. TCR beta libraries were prepared by quantitative 5'-RACE with molecular barcodes. Concerning the study's data processing: A new computational method, built on a probabilistic model of VDJ rearrangement, was used to identify disease-linked TCR variants. TCRdb handled the public reads itself, with Q25 trimming in fastp and clone calling in MiXCR, and kept productive beta chains. Duplicate CDR3 protein sequences are folded into a single record with the most common DNA and genes. The V and J calls were not made by the authors but by TCRdb's processing. The sample contains about 340,000 distinct CDR3 sequences, 8% of them found a single time. The biggest ten clones account for just over 14% of the sample. V lost 1 base and J lost 2 bases; the stretch between them is 12 bases long. The CDR3 has 17 amino acids, counting the end cysteine and phenylalanine. Only the CDR3 DNA is retained, 51 bases long and in frame from the first base. CDR1 and CDR2 are drawn from the germline V gene: SGHVS, FNYEAQ.

On this clonotype: What antigen it recognizes has not been identified. It has no much larger one-base neighbor in the sample; base qualities were not kept.

Recombination joined TRBV7-6 with TRBJ2-6; the D segment could be TRBD1, given 7 matching bases. The TCR sequence derives from a male donor with ankylosing spondylitis. What was sequenced was blood, either unsorted or a sorted T cell fraction (not recorded which). CDR3 loop: CASSLGSGGTGANVLTF. The nucleotides are TGTGCCAGCAGCTTAGGGTCAGGGGGGACTGGGGCCAACGTCCTGACTTTC. Reference TRBV7-6 and TRBJ2-6 genes cover what lies past the CDR3, so the full variable domain is GAGVSQSPRYKVTKRGQDVALRCDPISGHVSLYWYRQALGQGPEFLTYFNYEAQQDKSGLPNDRFSAERPEGSISTLTIQRTEQRDSAMYRCASSLGSGGTGANVLTFGAGSRLTVL.